This T cell receptor beta chain was profiled in a study of T-cell memory formation after mild COVID-19. Germline CDR1 reads DFQATT; CDR2 reads SNEGSKA (reference sequence). Losses at the gene ends were 6 bases for V and 6 bases for J; bases not matched to a gene: 7. This CDR3 is built from 14 residues. TCRdb itself ran the 5' RACE reads through MiXCR, one entry per CDR3 protein. The sample records roughly 250,000 distinct CDR3 sequences, around 15% being singletons. This clonotype has more than one count but fewer than ten. The clonotype originates from a man aged 18 to 29 who had mild COVID-19 (a few samples of this study predate the infection). Cell type and time point are not known. V and J are TRBV20-1 and TRBJ2-3; 12 nucleotides align to TRBD2. Material: PBMCs or a T cell subset sorted from them (not recorded which). CDR3 bases: TGCAGTGCCAACACAGGACTAGCGGGGGATACGCAGTATTTT. Amino acids: CSANTGLAGDTQYF.